These 26 T cell receptor beta chains came from one sample sequenced in a study of identical twins. Each CDR3 protein is one row after TCRdb ran MiXCR on the 5' RACE reads. The data hold 310,000 or so distinct CDR3 sequences, with roughly 8.6% observed a single time. The same sample was also used in a study of yellow fever vaccine responses in identical twins.

The sample taken for sequencing was memory (CD45RO+) T cells sorted from blood. Receptors were obtained from a woman in her late teens or twenties in good health.

The chain is built from TRBV12-3 or TRBV12-4 and TRBJ2-5; D might be TRBD2 (6 bases). The CDR3 sequence is 12 residues long. V was cut by 2 bases and J by 7 bases, with 8 bases left in between. The DNA of the CDR3 is TGTGCCAGCAGTTTAATGGAGGGGACCCAGTACTTC. It translates to CASSLMEGTQYF.

This clonotype was detected ten times or more. The chain recombines TRBV20-1 with TRBJ1-2, with no clear D. The CDR3 has 13 amino acids. V was cut by 0 bases and J by 4 bases, with 9 bases left in between. From germline, CDR1 is DFQATT and CDR2 SNEGSKA (reference sequence). The chain's CDR3 is CSAREQSLYGYTF. CDR3 bases: TGCAGTGCTAGAGAGCAGTCCCTCTATGGCTACACCTTC.

This clonotype was detected only a few times. The chain carries TRBV3-1 and TRBJ2-1; D not resolved. Between the trimmed V and J ends, which lost 0 bases and 5 bases, there was a span of 11 bases. CDR1 is LGHDT, CDR2 YNNKEL, per germline (reference sequence). This CDR3 is 15 amino acids long. The CDR3 spells CASSQDGSTHNEQFF. CDR3 nucleotide sequence: TGTGCCAGCAGCCAAGATGGGTCTACACACAATGAGCAGTTCTTC.

This clonotype was recorded many times. This sequence joins TRBV20-1 and TRBJ2-1, with 14 bases matching TRBD2. Germline V lookup: CDR1 DFQATT, CDR2 SNEGSKA (reference sequence). The trim removed 5 bases at V and 9 bases at J, leaving 6 bases unmatched. The CDR3 sequence is 14 residues long. This CDR3 is CSAQPGLAGVEQFF. CDR3 bases: TGCAGTGCTCAACCGGGACTAGCGGGAGTTGAGCAGTTCTTC.

This clonotype was seen a few times. The V gene is TRBV6-5, the J gene TRBJ2-7; 7 nucleotides match TRBD1. CDR1 MNHEY and CDR2 SVGAGI come from the germline V gene. The CDR3 length is 14 residues. Trimming cost V 2 bases and J 4 bases; bases outside gene matches: 5. The CDR3 nucleotides are TGTGCCAGCAGTTACGAACCAGGGGGTTACGAGCAGTACGTC. Residues: CASSYEPGGYEQYV.

Only a few counts were recorded for this clonotype. This rearrangement joins TRBV20-1 to TRBJ2-5; unclear D gene. The CDR3 consists of 13 residues. Germline V gene sequence: CDR1 DFQATT, CDR2 SNEGSKA (reference sequence). Trimming pared 6 bases from V and 1 base from J, leaving 12 bases between. CDR3 amino acids: CSAPNRAQETQYF. The DNA of the CDR3 is TGCAGTGCGCCGAATCGGGCCCAAGAGACCCAGTACTTC.

In this sample, this clonotype turned up a few times. The V gene is TRBV5-1, the J gene TRBJ2-7; unclear D gene. The V and J ends lost 0 bases and 5 bases respectively, with 15 bases between them. The V gene's germline CDR1 is SGHRS and CDR2 YFSETQ. This CDR3 is 15 amino acids long. CDR3 nucleotide sequence: TGCGCCAGCAGCTTGGGCCCTGGGGTGACAAACGAGCAGTACTTC. Its protein product is CASSLGPGVTNEQYF.

The chain couples TRBV18 to TRBJ1-1; no reliable D call. V dropped 0 bases and J dropped 4 bases, with 15 bases sitting between them. Germline V gene data show CDR1 as KGHSH and CDR2 as LQKENI. This CDR3 spans 16 amino acids. CDR3 coding DNA: TGTGCCAGCTCACCACCGGGTAGTCAGGCTGCCACTGAAGCTTTCTTT. Its protein product is CASSPPGSQAATEAFF.

This clonotype was counted between two and nine times. The rearrangement joins TRBV7-6 to TRBJ2-7; maybe TRBD2 (6 bases). Germline V CDR1 and CDR2: SGHVS, FNYEAQ. Trimming stripped 1 base from V and 4 bases from J, with 8 bases between. The CDR3 is 13 amino acids. The CDR3: CASSLVAEYEQYF. The CDR3 bases are TGTGCCAGCAGCTTAGTAGCGGAATACGAGCAGTACTTC. Full variable domain (remainder filled in from reference TRBV7-6 and TRBJ2-7): GAGVSQSPRYKVTKRGQDVALRCDPISGHVSLYWYRQALGQGPEFLTYFNYEAQQDKSGLPNDRFSAERPEGSISTLTIQRTEQRDSAMYRCASSLVAEYEQYFGPGTRLTVT.

This clonotype was found many times. The genes are TRBV18 and TRBJ2-7; 10 bases are a match to TRBD1. Trimming at V came to 3 bases and at J to 0 bases, leaving 2 bases not matched to a gene. The length of the CDR3 is 15 residues. Looked up from germline, CDR1 is KGHSH and CDR2 is LQKENI. This CDR3 is CASSPGTGDSYEQYF. As DNA, the CDR3 is TGTGCCAGCTCACCCGGGACAGGGGACTCCTACGAGCAGTACTTC.

This clonotype was recorded a few times. The V gene is TRBV6-1, the J gene TRBJ2-2; TRBD1 is a possible D gene (6 bases). Per germline, CDR1 MNHNS and CDR2 SASEGT. V shed 3 bases and J shed 6 bases, with 11 bases lying between them. The CDR3 totals 14 residues. DNA of the CDR3: TGTGCCAGCAGTGACAGGGGAGAACCCGGGGAGCTGTTTTTT. It specifies CASSDRGEPGELFF.

This clonotype turned up a few times. This chain links TRBV7-2 with TRBJ2-2, with 8 bases lining up with TRBD2. The CDR3 extends over 16 amino acids. With 1 base clipped from V and 7 bases from J, the junction kept 8 bases outside the gene matches. Germline V CDR1 and CDR2: SGHTA, FQGNSA. In DNA form, the CDR3 reads TGTGCCAGCAGCTTAGATAGCCTAGCGGGTAGCGGGGAGCTGTTTTTT. Translation gives CASSLDSLAGSGELFF.

The J gene is TRBJ1-4, the V gene TRBV7-2; D may be TRBD1 (6 bases). CDR3 length equals 15 residues. The germline V gene has CDR1 SGHTA and CDR2 FQGNSA. Deletions cut 3 bases from V and 0 bases from J, with 8 bases between. CDR3 coding DNA: TGTGCCAGCAGCTTCGACAGGACAACTAATGAAAAACTGTTTTTT. Encoded protein: CASSFDRTTNEKLFF.

This sequence joins TRBV3-1 and TRBJ1-2; D possibly corresponds to TRBD1 (6 bases). This CDR3 contains 17 residues. In germline, CDR1 is LGHDT, CDR2 YNNKEL (reference sequence). Trimming shortened V by 5 bases and J by 12 bases, and 31 bases separated the two germline ends. This CDR3 is CASSNRGLDYGTEIHTF. CDR3 sequence (DNA): TGTGCCAGCAGCAATCGGGGGCTTGACTATGGCACAGAAATACACACCTTC. The full variable domain, completed using reference TRBV3-1 and TRBJ1-2, is DTAVSQTPKYLVTQMGNDKSIKCEQNLGHDTMYWYKQDSKKFLKIMFSYNNKELIINETVPNRFSPKSPDKAHLNLHINSLELGDSAVYFCASSNRGLDYGTEIHTFGSGTRLTVV.

This clonotype was found many times. The chain is built from TRBV9 and TRBJ1-3; no clear D. Deletions cut 1 base from V and 4 bases from J, with 9 bases between. This CDR3 spans 14 amino acids. Germline V gene data show CDR1 as SGDLS and CDR2 as YYNGEE. The CDR3 region is CASSVKWGGNTIYF. The CDR3, as DNA: TGTGCCAGCAGCGTAAAGTGGGGAGGAAACACCATATATTTT.

This clonotype was recorded a few times. V is TRBV20-1 and J is TRBJ1-6; 9 bases fit TRBD1. The junction had 5 bases not matched to a gene; V was cut back by 1 base and J by 7 bases. The germline CDR1 and CDR2 sequences are DFQATT and SNEGSKA (reference sequence). This CDR3 region has 15 residues. In nucleotides, the CDR3 is TGCAGTGCTAGAGCTAACAGGGGGCAGAATTCACCCCTCCACTTT. Its translation is CSARANRGQNSPLHF.

This clonotype was detected only a few times. The chain has TRBV5-6 and TRBJ2-7; the D gene is possibly TRBD2 (6 bases). CDR1 is SGHDT, CDR2 YYEEEE, per germline. The length of the CDR3 is 13 residues. V gave up 2 bases and J gave up 3 bases, with 9 bases separating them. The DNA for the CDR3 is TGTGCCAGCAGCTTACGACTAGTCTACGAGCAGTACTTC. This codes for CASSLRLVYEQYF.

The sample holds many counts of this clonotype. The rearrangement links TRBV3-1 to TRBJ2-5; the match to TRBD2 covers 8 bases. The V gene's germline CDR1 is LGHDT and CDR2 YNNKEL (reference sequence). After removal of 3 bases from V and 5 bases from J, the junction contained 5 bases not matched to a gene. CDR3 size: 14 residues. CDR3 region: CASSQNPSGETQYF. The CDR3 DNA reads TGTGCCAGCAGCCAGAATCCTAGCGGGGAGACCCAGTACTTC.

This clonotype showed up just a few times. The chain uses TRBV2 and TRBJ2-6; D ambiguous. Trimming took 5 bases from V and 1 from J, leaving 9 bases between them. The CDR3 consists of 15 residues. Germline V gives CDR1 SNHLY, CDR2 FYNNEI. CDR3 nucleotide sequence: TGTGCCAGCAGTCTCCAATTTTCTGGGGCCAACGTCCTGACTTTC. Its protein is CASSLQFSGANVLTF.

This clonotype was seen ten or more times. The V call is TRBV4-1, the J call TRBJ1-3; possible D gene TRBD1, 5 bases. The CDR3 runs 18 residues. Trimming shortened V by 4 bases and J by 0 bases, and 19 bases separated the two germline ends. Germline V CDR1 and CDR2: MGHRA, YSYEKL. This chain's CDR3 is CASSRPGGLRSSGNTIYF. The CDR3 nucleotides read TGCGCCAGCAGCCGTCCGGGGGGGTTGAGGAGCTCTGGAAACACCATATATTTT.

This clonotype was counted many times. The chain couples TRBV12-3 or TRBV12-4 to TRBJ1-1; TRBD1 agrees at 7 bases. The CDR3 has 13 residues. Unmatched junction bases numbered 6, after V lost 6 bases and J lost 5 bases. CDR3 loop: CASRIQGRTEAFF. The CDR3 DNA sequence: TGTGCCAGCAGGATACAGGGGAGGACTGAAGCTTTCTTT.

This clonotype was recorded many times. The chain uses TRBV9 and TRBJ2-5; D possibly matches TRBD1 or TRBD2 (5 bases each). The V gene lost 0 bases and the J gene lost 5 bases, with 11 bases spanning the gap. Germline CDR1 is SGDLS and CDR2 is YYNGEE. This CDR3 is built from 14 residues. The DNA of the CDR3 is TGTGCCAGCAGCGTAGGGGGGAGAGTGGAGACCCAGTACTTC. Amino acids: CASSVGGRVETQYF. The whole variable domain, filled in from reference TRBV9 and TRBJ2-5, reads DSGVTQTPKHLITATGQRVTLRCSPRSGDLSVYWYQQSLDQGLQFLIQYYNGEERAKGNILERFSAQQFPDLHSELNLSSLELGDSALYFCASSVGGRVETQYFGPGTRLLVL.

This clonotype was detected many times. This chain links TRBV7-9 with TRBJ1-1; the D gene is possibly TRBD1 (6 bases). Trimming shortened V by 1 base and J by 4 bases, and 10 bases separated the two germline ends. The CDR3 has 14 residues. The germline CDR1 and CDR2 sequences are SEHNR and FQNEAQ (reference sequence). CDR3 sequence reads: CASSLEGGTTEAFF. The CDR3, as DNA: TGTGCCAGCAGCTTAGAGGGGGGGACCACTGAAGCTTTCTTT.

This clonotype was counted at least ten times. This chain links TRBV3-1 with TRBJ1-6, with 10 bases matching TRBD1. The CDR3 runs 15 residues. Unmatched junction bases numbered 4, after V lost 6 bases and J lost 5 bases. Per the germline V gene, CDR1 is LGHDT and CDR2 is YNNKEL (reference sequence). CDR3 in amino acids: CASRRGTGDNSPLHF. The CDR3 DNA follows: TGTGCCAGCAGGCGCGGGACAGGGGATAATTCACCCCTCCACTTT.

This sequence joins TRBV2 and TRBJ1-1, with TRBD1 matching over 8 bases. Germline-derived CDR1 and CDR2 are SNHLY and FYNNEI. V was clipped by 7 bases and J by 4 bases; unmatched bases: 14. The CDR3 covers 16 residues. In DNA, the CDR3 is TGTGCCAGCACTCCCTCAGGGGGCATACGGAGCACTGAAGCTTTCTTT. It translates to CASTPSGGIRSTEAFF.

This clonotype has more than one count but fewer than ten. J is TRBJ1-1 and V is TRBV7-9; 7 nucleotides align to TRBD1. J lost 4 bases, V lost 5 bases, and 10 bases had no gene match. There are 15 residues in the CDR3. CDR1 and CDR2 (germline): SEHNR, FQNEAQ (reference sequence). CDR3: CASSNDREVRTEAFF. The CDR3 DNA reads as TGTGCCAGCAGCAACGACAGGGAGGTGCGCACTGAAGCTTTCTTT.